The 14 T cell receptor beta chains below all came from one sample that was sequenced in a study of blood T cells in healthy people across ages. Together with a sample-barcoded 5' primer, a J-beta primer mix was included in a second PCR lasting roughly 6 to 12 cycles. TCRdb processed the 5' RACE reads anew with MiXCR; each CDR3 protein has one entry. The profile shows about 1.5 million distinct CDR3 sequences, roughly 43% of them singletons. Sequenced input: blood. These receptors all come from a woman aged 18-29 years in good health.

CDR3 sequence: CASSLSPRPNERDTQYF. The CDR3 region has the DNA TGTGCCAGCAGTCTTTCTCCGCGGCCCAACGAGAGAGATACGCAGTATTTT. The chain joins TRBV12-3 or TRBV12-4 to TRBJ2-3; the D is unclear. The CDR3 has 17 amino acids. Trimming took off 5 bases at V and 5 bases at J, with 23 bases between the two ends.

The chain recombines TRBV3-1 with TRBJ2-3, with D maybe TRBD2 (7 bases). Germline CDR1 is LGHDT and CDR2 is YNNKEL (reference sequence). Deletions cut 5 bases from V and 2 bases from J, with 23 bases between. The CDR3 has 18 residues. CDR3 loop: CASSGEEAGAIPTDTQYF. Written as DNA, the CDR3 is TGTGCCAGCAGCGGAGAGGAGGCGGGGGCGATCCCCACAGATACGCAGTATTTT.

The chain carries TRBV18 and TRBJ2-1, with 10 bases that match TRBD1. From germline, CDR1 is KGHSH and CDR2 LQKENI. This CDR3 has 14 amino acids. V trimming: 6 bases; J trimming: 3 bases; junction bases outside the gene matches: 2. The CDR3 DNA is TGTGCCAGCTCGGGACAGGGGTACTACAATGAGCAGTTCTTC. Its protein product is CASSGQGYYNEQFF. Complete variable domain (other parts from reference TRBV18 and TRBJ2-1): NAGVMQNPRHLVRRRGQEARLRCSPMKGHSHVYWYRQLPEEGLKFMVYLQKENIIDESGMPKERFSAEFPKEGPSILRIQQVVRGDSAAYFCASSGQGYYNEQFFGPGTRLTVL.

The J gene is TRBJ2-5, the V gene TRBV6-6, with TRBD1 as a possible D gene (6 bases). Germline values: CDR1 MNHNY, CDR2 SVGAGI (reference sequence). The CDR3 consists of 15 residues. The V end lost 6 bases, the J end lost 4 bases, and 18 bases lay between the germline ends. CDR3 nucleotide sequence: TGTGCCAGCAGGTCCACAGGGAAAAGCGGAGAGACCCAGTACTTC. Translation gives CASRSTGKSGETQYF.

This chain connects TRBV7-2 to TRBJ2-5; 8 bases fit TRBD1. The CDR3 has 13 amino acids. The ends lost 11 bases at V and 4 bases at J; junction bases unmatched: 9. Looked up from germline, CDR1 is SGHTA and CDR2 is FQGNSA. The CDR3 here is CASDRGRGETQYF. In DNA, the CDR3 is TGTGCCTCCGACAGGGGAAGGGGAGAGACCCAGTACTTC.

The V call is TRBV7-9, the J call TRBJ1-2, with D perhaps TRBD1 (6 bases). The CDR3 contains 14 residues. Germline loops: CDR1 SEHNR, CDR2 FQNEAQ (reference sequence). The V end lost 5 bases, the J end lost 4 bases, and 14 bases lay between the germline ends. The CDR3 spells CASSAGTPVYGYTF. CDR3 nucleotides: TGTGCCAGCAGCGCCGGGACACCTGTCTATGGCTACACCTTC.

The table lists this clonotype with a few counts. This rearrangement joins TRBV20-1 to TRBJ2-1, with D possibly TRBD1 on 5 matching bases. Germline values: CDR1 DFQATT, CDR2 SNEGSKA (reference sequence). This CDR3 has 13 residues. The germline V and J ends were trimmed by 5 bases and 3 bases, with 11 bases remaining between them. CDR3: CSAEPTVYNEQFF. CDR3 bases: TGCAGTGCTGAGCCGACAGTCTACAATGAGCAGTTCTTC.

Only one count was recorded for this clonotype. The chain couples TRBV2 to TRBJ2-4, with D hard to call. The germline V gene encodes CDR1 SNHLY and CDR2 FYNNEI. Trimming took off 7 bases at V and 0 bases at J, with 10 bases between the two ends. This CDR3 is 14 amino acids long. The CDR3 DNA follows: TGTGCCAGCATCGTTGATCTAGCCAAAAACATTCAGTACTTC. Encoded protein: CASIVDLAKNIQYF.

The gene calls are TRBV7-2 and TRBJ2-5; D remains unclear. Trimming left V 1 base short and J 5 bases short, with 14 bases between. Per germline, CDR1 SGHTA and CDR2 FQGNSA. There are 15 residues in the CDR3. The CDR3 spells CASSLVFSAAETQYF. The CDR3 DNA is TGTGCCAGCAGCTTAGTGTTTTCGGCGGCGGAGACCCAGTACTTC.

At least ten counts were recorded for this clonotype. This sequence joins TRBV6-6 and TRBJ2-5, with D hard to call. CDR3 length equals 13 residues. Germline V gives CDR1 MNHNY, CDR2 SVGAGI (reference sequence). Trimming removed 7 bases at V and 2 bases at J, with 11 bases between. The CDR3 DNA is TGTGCCAGCATTGAACAGCTACAAGAGACCCAGTACTTC. It yields the protein CASIEQLQETQYF.

The chain employs TRBV5-6 and TRBJ2-2; 7 bases are a match to TRBD1. The CDR3 is 16 amino acids. V was pared by 2 bases and J by 2 bases, with 6 bases of the junction left unmatched. Germline V gene lookup returns CDR1 SGHDT and CDR2 YYEEEE. The CDR3, as DNA: TGTGCCAGCAGCTTATACAGGGGTAGTAACACCGGGGAGCTGTTTTTT. Protein: CASSLYRGSNTGELFF.

The V gene is TRBV29-1, the J gene TRBJ1-3, with a possible D match to TRBD1 (5 bases). The CDR3 runs 12 residues. CDR1 is SQVTM, CDR2 ANQGSEA, per germline. Trimming left V 4 bases short and J 3 bases short, with 7 bases between. CDR3 loop: CSVGGDGNTIYF. Here the CDR3 DNA reads TGCAGCGTTGGAGGGGATGGAAACACCATATATTTT.

This clonotype was detected a few times. The rearrangement uses TRBV27 and TRBJ1-1; maybe TRBD1 (6 bases). CDR3 length: 14 amino acids. Trimming shortened V by 6 bases and J by 6 bases, and 17 bases separated the two germline ends. Germline CDR1 reads MNHEY; CDR2 reads SMNVEV (reference sequence). The CDR3 coding sequence is TGTGCCAGCAGGAAAGGGGGGGGCTTAGCTGAAGCTTTCTTT. This gives the protein CASRKGGGLAEAFF.

This clonotype was picked up a small number of times. Sequence at one end of the junction differs from germline and may be a read error. The chain couples TRBV6-2 or TRBV6-3 to TRBJ2-1; D is undetermined. This CDR3 region has 11 residues. Germline V gene data show CDR1 as MNHEY and CDR2 as SVGEGT. This chain's CDR3 is CASSRYDEQFF. The CDR3 nucleotides read TGTGCCAGCAGCCGCTACGATGAGCAGTTCTTC.